This entry is about one T cell receptor beta chain. What it binds is unknown. V was shortened by 9 bases and J by 0 bases, with 9 bases between the two germline ends. CDR3 length: 13 residues. The germline V gene encodes CDR1 MDHEN and CDR2 SYDVKM. The sample originates from a study of T cell responses to AZD1222 COVID-19 vaccine. Findings of the study overall: Every sample of the repertoires postdated the peak T cell response.

Assay used: immunoSEQ multiplex PCR; TCRdb lists only in-frame clones, some missing. The table lists fewer than 200,000 clones, more than 75% of them singletons. This receptor was identified in an adult who received the AZD1222 COVID-19 vaccine. The sample in question was peripheral blood, obtained 28 days after the second AZD1222 dose. The chain links TRBV28 to TRBJ2-4; D not certain. CDR3 nucleotides: TGTGCCAGTTGGACGGAAGCCAAAAACATTCAGTACTTC. Translating it yields CASWTEAKNIQYF.